The 7 T cell receptor beta chains given below trace back to one sample, sequenced in a study of cytomegalovirus exposure and HLA in healthy donors. Assay used: immunoSEQ multiplex PCR; TCRdb lists only in-frame clones, some missing. The sample lists around 190,000 clones; around 85% were seen once. The sample was PBMCs. These receptors were collected from a young man in good health and CMV-seropositive.

A few counts support this clone. The rearrangement links TRBV27 to TRBJ2-7, with 7 bases that match TRBD1. The CDR3 loop spans 12 amino acids. Per the germline V gene, CDR1 is MNHEY and CDR2 is SMNVEV (reference sequence). J gave up 3 bases and V 8 bases, and 4 bases lay outside the gene matches. The CDR3 region has the DNA TGTGCCAGCCGACAGGGAGTCTACGAGCAGTACTTC. It translates to CASRQGVYEQYF.

The gene calls are TRBV27 and TRBJ1-1; 11 bases are a match to TRBD1. V trimming: 4 bases; J trimming: 5 bases; junction bases outside the gene matches: 6. The germline gives CDR1 MNHEY, CDR2 SMNVEV (reference sequence). This CDR3 is 15 amino acids long. The CDR3 loop reads CASSSGQGARTEAFF. In DNA, the CDR3 is TGTGCCAGCAGTTCCGGACAGGGGGCGAGGACTGAAGCTTTCTTT.

The chain employs TRBV19 and TRBJ2-3, with a tentative D call TRBD2 (6 bases). The germline gives CDR1 LNHDA, CDR2 SQIVND (reference sequence). The CDR3 loop spans 15 amino acids. The V end was cut by 9 bases, the J end by 4 bases, with 20 bases between. The CDR3 bases are TGTGCCAGCTCGGGACTTCCACAGCGGGCAGATACGCAGTATTTT. This sequence encodes CASSGLPQRADTQYF. Full variable domain (outside the CDR3, taken from reference TRBV19 and TRBJ2-3): DGGITQSPKYLFRKEGQNVTLSCEQNLNHDAMYWYRQDPGQGLRLIYYSQIVNDFQKGDIAEGYSVSREKKESFPLTVTSAQKNPTAFYLCASSGLPQRADTQYFGPGTRLTVL.

The chain recombines TRBV19 with TRBJ2-7; D is possibly TRBD2 (6 bases). Trimming cost V 5 bases and J 1 base, with 9 bases left between them. CDR1 and CDR2 from the germline V gene are LNHDA and SQIVND (reference sequence). The CDR3 length is 13 residues. CDR3 DNA sequence: TGTGCCAGTAGTCCGGGACTTTCCTACGAGCAGTACTTC. Amino acids: CASSPGLSYEQYF.

This chain uses TRBV28 with TRBJ2-3, with 9 positions matching TRBD2. Germline CDR1 MDHEN, CDR2 SYDVKM. Losses at the gene ends were 5 bases for V and 7 bases for J; bases not matched to a gene: 10. The CDR3 length is 15 residues. CDR3 residues: CASSAVRGGLNTQYF. DNA for the CDR3: TGTGCCAGCAGTGCTGTGCGGGGGGGCCTAAATACGCAGTATTTT.

The gene calls are TRBV10-3 and TRBJ2-7; the D gene is possibly TRBD2 (5 bases). Per the germline V gene, CDR1 is ENHRY and CDR2 is SYGVKD. The CDR3 has 13 amino acids. The ends were cut back, 4 bases at V and 5 bases at J, with 12 bases in the middle. CDR3 amino acids: CAISGTGSHEQYF. For the CDR3, the DNA is TGTGCCATCAGTGGGACGGGGTCGCACGAGCAGTACTTC.

In this sample, this clone turned up a few times. The chain has TRBV28 and TRBJ2-1; TRBD1 agrees at 8 bases. This CDR3 contains 14 residues. V gave up 4 bases and J gave up 9 bases; unmatched junction bases: 8. Germline V gives CDR1 MDHEN, CDR2 SYDVKM. The CDR3 is CASSSYRGAGEQFF. The CDR3, as DNA: TGTGCCAGCAGTTCTTACAGGGGGGCCGGTGAGCAGTTCTTC.